This T cell receptor (beta chain) was identified in a study of T cells after yellow fever vaccination. Broader study findings: Post-booster reappearance was seen for most primary-vaccination clones (nearly 97% CD4, around 88% CD8). Repertoires sorted by FACS could include abundant clonotypes that are contaminants from the bulk population. A secondary response was less intense yet reached its peak sooner, at day 5 versus 15.

This clonotype was counted many times. Production of TCR cDNA was by 5'RACE template switching, which also added a universal primer site and UMIs. From the 5' RACE reads, TCRdb called clonotypes with MiXCR, one entry per CDR3 protein. The sample includes approximately 96,000 distinct CDR3 sequences, about 8.2% of them seen just once. The CDR3 runs to 15 residues. Losses at the gene ends were 7 bases for V and 2 bases for J; bases not matched to a gene: 6. The clonotype originates from a man younger than 30 who received the YFV17D yellow fever vaccine. The chain uses TRBV12-3 or TRBV12-4 and TRBJ2-3; 10 bases agree with TRBD2. Specimen: CD8+ T cells not binding an NS4B(214-222) dextramer, sorted from PBMCs, collected around 15 days after the first yellow fever vaccination. The CDR3 is CASIGSGGATDTQYF. CDR3 nucleotides: TGTGCCAGCATTGGAAGCGGGGGGGCCACAGATACGCAGTATTTT.